The clone carrying this T cell receptor beta chain was recorded many times. Its antigen is unknown. TCRdb re-called the RT-PCR reads with MiXCR, one entry per CDR3 protein. The data contain more than 450,000 distinct CDR3 sequences, 7.6% of them singletons. Germline-derived CDR1 and CDR2 are MNHEY and SMNVEV (reference sequence). This CDR3 has 12 residues. Trimming took 9 bases from V and 14 from J; bases not matched to a gene: 14. The source of the sample is a study of response to subunit inactivated influenza vaccine. Findings and limits, study-wide: The authors offered the suggestion that each seasonal influenza vaccination recruits few new T cells.

Sample: PBMCs from blood, taken less than 30 months after vaccination. The TCR originated in a man aged 50 to 69 who received an inactivated influenza vaccine. The V and J genes are TRBV27 and TRBJ2-3; 7 bases are a match to TRBD2. This CDR3 reads CASSHPGREAYF. The DNA of the CDR3 is TGTGCCAGTTCGCATCCGGGACGGGAGGCGTATTTT.